This T cell receptor (beta chain) was obtained from a study of control samples from healthy donors and cancer patients. The CDR3 extends over 16 amino acids. Germline V gives CDR1 MGHRA, CDR2 YSYEKL. V lost 0 bases and J 10 bases, leaving 16 bases between the germline ends. The assay was immunoSEQ multiplex PCR, and TCRdb's table has in-frame clones only and misses some. This repertoire shows about 60,000 clones, about 96% found once; its top ten account for approximately 1.1%. Material for sequencing was blood. The chain uses TRBV4-1 and TRBJ1-6, with D possibly TRBD1 on 5 matching bases. The sequence was collected from a woman under 30 in good health. The CDR3 loop reads CASSQEGPGTGSPLHF. The CDR3 coding sequence is TGCGCCAGCAGCCAAGAGGGTCCAGGGACGGGATCACCCCTCCACTTT.